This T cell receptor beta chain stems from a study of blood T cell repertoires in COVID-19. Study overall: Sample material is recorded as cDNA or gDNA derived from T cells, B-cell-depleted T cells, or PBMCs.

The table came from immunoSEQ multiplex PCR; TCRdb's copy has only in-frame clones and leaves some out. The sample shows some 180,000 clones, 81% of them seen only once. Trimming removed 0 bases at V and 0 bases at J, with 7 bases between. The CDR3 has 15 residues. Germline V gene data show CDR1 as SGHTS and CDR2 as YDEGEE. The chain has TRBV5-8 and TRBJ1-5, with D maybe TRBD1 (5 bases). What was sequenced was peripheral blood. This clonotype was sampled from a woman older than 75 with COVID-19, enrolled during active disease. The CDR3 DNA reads TGTGCCAGCAGCTTGGGGACACGTAGCAATCAGCCCCAGCATTTT. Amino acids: CASSLGTRSNQPQHF.